The sequence of this T cell receptor (beta chain) was determined in a study of blood T cells in healthy people across ages. The study's findings and limits: Age showed a roughly linear inverse relationship with TCR beta diversity per million T cells. PBMCs that were unsorted prevented a conclusive naive versus antigen-experienced comparison.

V gave up 0 bases and J gave up 5 bases; unmatched junction bases: 1. The CDR3 has 14 amino acids. Per the germline V gene, CDR1 is SEHNR and CDR2 is FQNEAQ (reference sequence). PCR was performed a second time for about 7 to 11 cycles using a sample-barcoded 5' primer and a J-beta primer mix. Template switching added a 12-random-nucleotide identifier to every cDNA molecule. TCRdb ran MiXCR on the 5' RACE reads and lists one entry per CDR3 protein. The table records around 990,000 distinct CDR3 sequences, less than 45% of them present only once. Turning to this clonotype: Its antigen is unknown.

The chain links TRBV7-9 to TRBJ2-4; 7 bases match TRBD2. The sequence came from a man between 18 and 29 years old in good health. Sequenced sample: blood. DNA for the CDR3: TGTGCCAGCAGCTTAGCGGGAGGGGAAAACATTCAGTACTTC. Translated: CASSLAGGENIQYF.